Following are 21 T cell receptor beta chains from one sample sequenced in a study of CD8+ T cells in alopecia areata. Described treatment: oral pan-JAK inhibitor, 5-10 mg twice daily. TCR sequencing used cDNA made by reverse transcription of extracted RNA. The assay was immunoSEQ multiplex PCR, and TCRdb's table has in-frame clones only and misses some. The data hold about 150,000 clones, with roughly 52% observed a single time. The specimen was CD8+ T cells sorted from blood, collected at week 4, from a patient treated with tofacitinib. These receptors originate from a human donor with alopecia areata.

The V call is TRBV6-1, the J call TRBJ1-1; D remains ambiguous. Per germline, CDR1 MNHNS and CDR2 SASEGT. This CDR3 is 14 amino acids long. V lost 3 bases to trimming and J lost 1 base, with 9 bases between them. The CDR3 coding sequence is TGTGCCAGCAGTGATTTTTTGGGGAACACTGAAGCTTTCTTT. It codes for CASSDFLGNTEAFF.

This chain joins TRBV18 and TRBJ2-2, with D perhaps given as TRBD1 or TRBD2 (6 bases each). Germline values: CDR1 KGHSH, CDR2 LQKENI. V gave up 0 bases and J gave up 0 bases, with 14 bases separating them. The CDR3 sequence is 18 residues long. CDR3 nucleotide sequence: TGTGCCAGCTCACCACCGGGGGGCGAACCGACGAACACCGGGGAGCTGTTTTTT. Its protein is CASSPPGGEPTNTGELFF.

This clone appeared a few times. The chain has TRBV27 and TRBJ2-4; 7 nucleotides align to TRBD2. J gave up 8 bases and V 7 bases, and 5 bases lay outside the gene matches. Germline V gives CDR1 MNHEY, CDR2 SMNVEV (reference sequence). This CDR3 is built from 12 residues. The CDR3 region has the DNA TGTGCCAGCACCACCCGGGGGGACATTCAGTACTTC. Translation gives CASTTRGDIQYF.

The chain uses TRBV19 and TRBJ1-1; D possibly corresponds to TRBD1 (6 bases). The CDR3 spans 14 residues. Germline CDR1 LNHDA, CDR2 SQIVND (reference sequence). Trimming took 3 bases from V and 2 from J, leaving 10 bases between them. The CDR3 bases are TGTGCCAGTAGTATGGCAGGGGCTAACACTGAAGCTTTCTTT. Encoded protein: CASSMAGANTEAFF.

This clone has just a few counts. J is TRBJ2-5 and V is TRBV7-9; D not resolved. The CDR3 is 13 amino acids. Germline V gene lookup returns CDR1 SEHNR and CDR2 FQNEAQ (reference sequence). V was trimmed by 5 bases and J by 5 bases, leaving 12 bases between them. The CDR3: CASSQSPQETQYF. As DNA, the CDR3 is TGTGCCAGCAGCCAGTCCCCCCAGGAGACCCAGTACTTC. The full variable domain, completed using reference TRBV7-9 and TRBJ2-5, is DTGVSQNPRHKITKRGQNVTFRCDPISEHNRLYWYRQTLGQGPEFLTYFQNEAQLEKSRLLSDRFSAERPKGSFSTLEIQRTEQGDSAMYLCASSQSPQETQYFGPGTRLLVL.

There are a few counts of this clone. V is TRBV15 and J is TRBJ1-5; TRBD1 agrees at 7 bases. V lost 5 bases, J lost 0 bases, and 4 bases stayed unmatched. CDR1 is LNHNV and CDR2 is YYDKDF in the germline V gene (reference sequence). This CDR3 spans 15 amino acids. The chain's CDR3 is CATSEGAVSNQPQHF. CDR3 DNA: TGTGCCACCAGCGAGGGGGCAGTTAGCAATCAGCCCCAGCATTTT.

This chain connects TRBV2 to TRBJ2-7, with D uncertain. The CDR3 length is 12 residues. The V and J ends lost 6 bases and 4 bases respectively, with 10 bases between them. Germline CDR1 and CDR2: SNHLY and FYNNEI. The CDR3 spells CASSDSLYEQYF. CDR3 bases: TGTGCCAGCAGCGACTCATTGTACGAGCAGTACTTC. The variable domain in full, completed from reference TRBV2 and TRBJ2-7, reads EPEVTQTPSHQVTQMGQEVILRCVPISNHLYFYWYRQILGQKVEFLVSFYNNEISEKSEIFDDQFSVERPDGSNFTLKIRSTKLEDSAMYFCASSDSLYEQYFGPGTRLTVT.

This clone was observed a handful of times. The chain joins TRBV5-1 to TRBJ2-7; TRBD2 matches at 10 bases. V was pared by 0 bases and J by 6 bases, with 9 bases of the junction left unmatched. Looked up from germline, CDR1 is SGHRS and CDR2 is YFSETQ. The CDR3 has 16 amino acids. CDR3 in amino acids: CASSLASGLANREQYF. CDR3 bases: TGCGCCAGCAGCTTGGCTTCGGGACTAGCGAATCGCGAGCAGTACTTC. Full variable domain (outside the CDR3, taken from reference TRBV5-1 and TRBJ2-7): KAGVTQTPRYLIKTRGQQVTLSCSPISGHRSVSWYQQTPGQGLQFLFEYFSETQRNKGNFPGRFSGRQFSNSRSEMNVSTLELGDSALYLCASSLASGLANREQYFGPGTRLTVT.

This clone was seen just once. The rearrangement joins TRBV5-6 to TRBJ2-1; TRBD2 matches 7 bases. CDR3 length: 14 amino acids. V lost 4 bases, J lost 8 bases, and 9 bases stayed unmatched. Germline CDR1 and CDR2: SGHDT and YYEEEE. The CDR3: CASSIGTAGDEQFF. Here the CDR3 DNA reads TGTGCCAGCAGCATAGGGACGGCGGGGGATGAGCAGTTCTTC. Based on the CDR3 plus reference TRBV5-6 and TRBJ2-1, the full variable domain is DAGVTQSPTHLIKTRGQQVTLRCSPKSGHDTVSWYQQALGQGPQFIFQYYEEEERQRGNFPDRFSGHQFPNYSSELNVNALLLGDSALYLCASSIGTAGDEQFFGPGTRLTVL.

This CDR3 is CASSPPGAAEAFF. CDR3 DNA: TGTGCCAGCAGCCCCCCGGGGGCAGCTGAAGCTTTCTTT. The chain couples TRBV4-2 to TRBJ1-1; D possibly corresponds to TRBD1 (6 bases). The CDR3 is made up of 13 amino acids. Germline CDR1 is LGHNA and CDR2 is YNFKEQ. V was pared by 4 bases and J by 6 bases, with 12 bases between.

The chain's CDR3 is CAWSVGDTQYF. The CDR3 nucleotides read TGTGCCTGGAGTGTTGGAGATACGCAGTATTTT. V usage is TRBV30 and J usage is TRBJ2-3; D remains ambiguous. V lost 0 bases to trimming and J lost 5 bases, with 3 bases between them. This CDR3 is 11 amino acids long. Germline V CDR1 and CDR2: GTSNPN, SVGIG (reference sequence). The entire variable domain, with the rest obtained from reference TRBV30 and TRBJ2-3, is as follows: SQTIHQWPATLVQPVGSPLSLECTVEGTSNPNLYWYRQAAGRGLQLLFYSVGIGQISSEVPQNLSASRPQDRQFILSSKKLLLSDSGFYLCAWSVGDTQYFGPGTRLTVL.

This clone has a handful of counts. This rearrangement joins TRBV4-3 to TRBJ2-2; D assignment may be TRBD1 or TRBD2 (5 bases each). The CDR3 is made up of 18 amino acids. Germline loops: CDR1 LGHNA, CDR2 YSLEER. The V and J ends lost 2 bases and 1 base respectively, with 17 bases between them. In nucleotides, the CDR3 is TGCGCCAGCAGCCAAAACATTGACGGGACCCTGAACACCGGGGAGCTGTTTTTT. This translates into CASSQNIDGTLNTGELFF.

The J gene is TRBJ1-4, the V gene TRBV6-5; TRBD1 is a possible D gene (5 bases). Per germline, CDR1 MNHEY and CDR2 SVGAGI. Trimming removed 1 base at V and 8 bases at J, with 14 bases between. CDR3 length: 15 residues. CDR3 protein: CASSYLGGRGEKLFF. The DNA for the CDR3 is TGTGCCAGCAGTTACTTGGGTGGAAGGGGCGAAAAACTGTTTTTT.

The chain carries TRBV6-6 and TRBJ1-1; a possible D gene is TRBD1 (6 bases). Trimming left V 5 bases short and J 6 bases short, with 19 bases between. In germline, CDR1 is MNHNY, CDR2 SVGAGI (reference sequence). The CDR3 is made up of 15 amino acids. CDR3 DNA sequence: TGTGCCAGCAGTGCCCTCCAGGGGTTAGGCTCTGAAGCTTTCTTT. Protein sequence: CASSALQGLGSEAFF.

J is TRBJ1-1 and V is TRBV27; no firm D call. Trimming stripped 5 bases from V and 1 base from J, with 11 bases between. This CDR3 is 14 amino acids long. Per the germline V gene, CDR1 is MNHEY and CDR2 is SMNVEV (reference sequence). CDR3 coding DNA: TGTGCCAGCAGTCCCGATACCACGAACACTGAAGCTTTCTTT. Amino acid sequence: CASSPDTTNTEAFF.

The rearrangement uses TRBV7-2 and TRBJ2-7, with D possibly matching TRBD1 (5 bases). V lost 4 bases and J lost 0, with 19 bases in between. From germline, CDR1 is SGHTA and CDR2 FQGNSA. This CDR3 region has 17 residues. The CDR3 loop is CASSSLGAVLHSYEQYF. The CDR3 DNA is TGTGCCAGCAGCTCTCTTGGGGCGGTTCTACACTCCTACGAGCAGTACTTC.

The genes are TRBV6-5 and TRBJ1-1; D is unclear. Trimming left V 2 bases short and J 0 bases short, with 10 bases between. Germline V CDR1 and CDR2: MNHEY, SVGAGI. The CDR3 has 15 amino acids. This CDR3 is CASSYAKGMNTEAFF. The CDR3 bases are TGTGCCAGCAGTTACGCGAAAGGGATGAACACTGAAGCTTTCTTT.

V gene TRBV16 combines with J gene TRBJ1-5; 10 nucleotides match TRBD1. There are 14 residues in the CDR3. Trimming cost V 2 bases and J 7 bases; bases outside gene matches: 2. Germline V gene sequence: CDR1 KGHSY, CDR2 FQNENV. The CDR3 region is CASSQRDRGQPQHF. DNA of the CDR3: TGTGCCAGCAGCCAAAGGGACAGGGGCCAGCCCCAGCATTTT.

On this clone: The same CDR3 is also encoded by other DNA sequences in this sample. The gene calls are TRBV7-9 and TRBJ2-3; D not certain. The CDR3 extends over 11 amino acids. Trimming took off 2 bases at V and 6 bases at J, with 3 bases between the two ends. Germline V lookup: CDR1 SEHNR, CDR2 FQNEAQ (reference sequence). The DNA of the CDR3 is TGTGCCAGCAGCTTAACTGATACGCAGTATTTT. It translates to CASSLTDTQYF. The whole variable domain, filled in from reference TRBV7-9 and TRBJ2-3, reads DTGVSQNPRHKITKRGQNVTFRCDPISEHNRLYWYRQTLGQGPEFLTYFQNEAQLEKSRLLSDRFSAERPKGSFSTLEIQRTEQGDSAMYLCASSLTDTQYFGPGTRLTVL.

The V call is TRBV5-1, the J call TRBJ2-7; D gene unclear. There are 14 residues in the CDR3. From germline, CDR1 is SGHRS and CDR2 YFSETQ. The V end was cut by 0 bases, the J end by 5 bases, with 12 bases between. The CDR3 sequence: CASSLDATPNEQYF. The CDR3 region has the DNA TGCGCCAGCAGCTTGGACGCCACACCGAACGAGCAGTACTTC.

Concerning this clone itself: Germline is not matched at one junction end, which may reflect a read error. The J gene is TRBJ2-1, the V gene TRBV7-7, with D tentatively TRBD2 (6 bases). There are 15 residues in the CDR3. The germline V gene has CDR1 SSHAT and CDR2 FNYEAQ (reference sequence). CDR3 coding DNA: TGTGCTAGCAGCGCCGGGACTGGACTCTACAATGAGCAGTTCTTC. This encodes CASSAGTGLYNEQFF.